This T cell receptor beta chain stems from a study of blood T cell repertoires in COVID-19. Across the whole study: The origin of the acute and convalescent COVID-19 samples was the United States, Italy and Spain. T cells, B-cell-depleted T cells, or PBMCs supplied cDNA or gDNA.

Authors' analysis steps: The authors estimated nucleated cell counts from reference gene primer amplification. The protocol was immunoSEQ multiplex PCR, while the TCRdb copy is restricted to in-frame clones and leaves out a portion. V and J calls and clone size are copied from that table; D and trimming were computed from the DNA. The sample has 200,000 to 250,000 clones; roughly 82% are singletons. Germline CDR1 is PRHDT and CDR2 is FYEKMQ (reference sequence). V gave up 3 bases and J gave up 3 bases; unmatched junction bases: 1. This CDR3 is 14 amino acids long. The sequencing sample was made of peripheral blood. The sequence was collected from a woman aged 40 to 50 with acute or convalescent COVID-19. The chain joins TRBV13 to TRBJ1-4, with 7 bases aligning to TRBD1. CDR3 sequence: CASSLGTANEKLFF. CDR3 coding DNA: TGTGCCAGCAGCTTGGGGACAGCTAATGAAAAACTGTTTTTT.